A single sample is the source of the 15 T cell receptor beta chains below, sequenced in a study of naive and memory T cell subsets. Both TRBC1 and TRBC2 were covered by a beta constant-region primer of two equimolar oligonucleotides. TCRdb reprocessed the UMI-ligation and nested PCR reads with MiXCR, giving one entry per CDR3 protein. The sample shows about 150,000 distinct CDR3 sequences, around 15% of them seen only once. The sequenced sample consisted of naive CD4+ T cells from blood. Receptors were obtained from a human donor in good health.

This clonotype was detected a few times. The chain uses TRBV10-3 and TRBJ2-5; 8 nucleotides match TRBD2. Losses at the gene ends were 0 bases for V and 5 bases for J; bases not matched to a gene: 2. The CDR3 covers 14 residues. CDR1 ENHRY and CDR2 SYGVKD come from the germline V gene. The CDR3 sequence: CAISESTSEETQYF. The CDR3, as DNA: TGTGCCATCAGTGAGTCGACTAGCGAGGAGACCCAGTACTTC.

This clonotype showed up just a few times. The chain uses TRBV30 and TRBJ2-1; TRBD2 matches at 15 bases. The V gene end was trimmed by 7 bases and the J gene end by 12 bases; junction bases not matched to a gene: 10. CDR1 and CDR2 (germline): GTSNPN, SVGIG (reference sequence). The CDR3 is made up of 14 amino acids. CDR3 loop: CALTLGLAGGAQFF. The CDR3 coding sequence is TGTGCCTTGACTCTGGGACTAGCGGGAGGAGCGCAGTTCTTC.

The J gene is TRBJ1-5, the V gene TRBV6-1, with TRBD1 identical over 7 bases. CDR1 and CDR2 from the germline V gene are MNHNS and SASEGT. The CDR3 runs to 15 residues. Germline trimming cut 6 bases from V and 6 bases from J; bases unmatched to any gene: 11. The CDR3, as DNA: TGTGCCAGCAGAGACATTCGGACAGGTTCTCAGCCCCAGCATTTT. Translating gives CASRDIRTGSQPQHF.

This clonotype was counted at least ten times. The V gene is TRBV30, the J gene TRBJ2-7; no firm D call. V lost 3 bases, J lost 4 bases, and 13 bases lay in between. The CDR3 has 13 residues. From germline, CDR1 is GTSNPN and CDR2 SVGIG (reference sequence). The CDR3 nucleotides read TGTGCCTGGAGGACACCGGGCATTTACGAGCAGTACTTC. Its translation: CAWRTPGIYEQYF. Full variable domain (outside the CDR3, taken from reference TRBV30 and TRBJ2-7): SQTIHQWPATLVQPVGSPLSLECTVEGTSNPNLYWYRQAAGRGLQLLFYSVGIGQISSEVPQNLSASRPQDRQFILSSKKLLLSDSGFYLCAWRTPGIYEQYFGPGTRLTVT.

The gene calls are TRBV12-3 or TRBV12-4 and TRBJ2-7, with D possibly being TRBD2 (5 bases). The length of the CDR3 is 14 residues. V lost 4 bases, J lost 2 bases, and 12 bases lay in between. The CDR3 nucleotides read TGTGCCAGCAGTTCCCGGGGAAGCCCCTACGAGCAGTACTTC. Translation: CASSSRGSPYEQYF.

The rearrangement links TRBV29-1 to TRBJ2-3; no firm D call. The germline V gene encodes CDR1 SQVTM and CDR2 ANQGSEA. Trimming pared 5 bases from V and 8 bases from J, leaving 8 bases between. This CDR3 has 10 amino acids. As DNA, the CDR3 is TGCAGCGTTAGATCTGCTACGCAGTATTTT. Its translation: CSVRSATQYF.

This clonotype was observed a handful of times. The J gene is TRBJ2-4, the V gene TRBV20-1; 11 nucleotides match TRBD1. The CDR3 extends over 17 amino acids. V trimming: 2 bases; J trimming: 3 bases; junction bases outside the gene matches: 9. Per the germline V gene, CDR1 is DFQATT and CDR2 is SNEGSKA (reference sequence). In DNA form, the CDR3 reads TGCAGTGCTAGAAGACTACCGGGACAGGGGGACAAAAACATTCAGTACTTC. Translating gives CSARRLPGQGDKNIQYF.

This clonotype showed up just a few times. The rearrangement uses TRBV3-1 and TRBJ2-3; a weak D match, TRBD1 (5 bases). V lost 1 base to trimming and J lost 4 bases, with 9 bases between them. Germline loops: CDR1 LGHDT, CDR2 YNNKEL (reference sequence). The CDR3 is 14 amino acids. The DNA of the CDR3 is TGTGCCAGCAGCCAAGTTATAGGGGCAGATACGCAGTATTTT. It is translated as CASSQVIGADTQYF.

This chain links TRBV5-1 with TRBJ1-2, with D possibly TRBD1 on 5 matching bases. The V end lost 1 base, the J end lost 8 bases, and 9 bases lay between the germline ends. CDR3 length equals 12 residues. In germline, CDR1 is SGHRS, CDR2 YFSETQ. The CDR3 is CASSLQGWGYTF. The CDR3 nucleotides are TGCGCCAGCAGCTTGCAGGGTTGGGGCTACACCTTC.

This sequence joins TRBV11-2 and TRBJ2-2, with D uncertain. Germline V gene data show CDR1 as SGHAT and CDR2 as FQNNGV. V lost 3 bases and J lost 3, with 17 bases in between. The CDR3 contains 17 residues. CDR3 bases: TGTGCCAGCAGCTTCACTCAGAGACATTTGGACACCGGGGAGCTGTTTTTT. Protein product: CASSFTQRHLDTGELFF.

This clonotype was counted ten times or more. The chain has TRBV6-1 and TRBJ2-3; D could derive from TRBD1 or TRBD2 (6 bases each). CDR1 and CDR2 from the germline V gene are MNHNS and SASEGT. The ends were cut back, 6 bases at V and 4 bases at J, with 14 bases in the middle. This CDR3 is 14 amino acids long. CDR3 amino acids: CASSLGGAPDTQYF. DNA of the CDR3: TGTGCCAGCAGCCTGGGGGGCGCCCCAGATACGCAGTATTTT.

This clonotype showed up many times. The chain employs TRBV28 and TRBJ2-7; tentative D call: TRBD1 (6 bases). The CDR3 is made up of 13 amino acids. Between the trimmed V and J ends, which lost 6 bases and 0 bases, there was a span of 9 bases. Looked up from germline, CDR1 is MDHEN and CDR2 is SYDVKM. Written as DNA, the CDR3 is TGTGCCAGCAGGGACAGTAGCTCCTACGAGCAGTACTTC. It translates to CASRDSSSYEQYF.

The V gene is TRBV6-1, the J gene TRBJ2-6, with D perhaps matching TRBD1 or TRBD2 (6 bases each). Trimming removed 7 bases at V and 2 bases at J, with 15 bases between. CDR3 size: 16 residues. CDR1 is MNHNS and CDR2 is SASEGT in the germline V gene. DNA of the CDR3: TGTGCCAGCAATCTCGGAGGGACAACTGGGGCCAACGTCCTGACTTTC. This encodes CASNLGGTTGANVLTF.

This clonotype occurred once. The V and J genes are TRBV18 and TRBJ2-3; 8 bases are a match to TRBD2. Unmatched junction bases numbered 18, after V lost 2 bases and J lost 2 bases. This CDR3 has 20 amino acids. The germline V gene has CDR1 KGHSH and CDR2 LQKENI. CDR3 sequence reads: CASSPIGGAGAQQSTDTQYF. DNA for the CDR3: TGTGCCAGCTCACCAATCGGGGGGGCCGGAGCGCAACAATCCACAGATACGCAGTATTTT.

This clonotype was seen a few times. This sequence joins TRBV5-5 and TRBJ2-4, with TRBD2 matching over 8 bases. V was pared by 3 bases and J by 4 bases, with 9 bases of the junction left unmatched. CDR3 length: 16 residues. The V gene's germline CDR1 is SGHKS and CDR2 YYEKEE (reference sequence). CDR3 nucleotide sequence: TGTGCCAGCAGCTGGGGTGCGGGAGGAATAAAAAACATTCAGTACTTC. Residues: CASSWGAGGIKNIQYF. The full variable domain, with the rest looked up from reference TRBV5-5 and TRBJ2-4, is DAGVTQSPTHLIKTRGQQVTLRCSPISGHKSVSWYQQVLGQGPQFIFQYYEKEERGRGNFPDRFSARQFPNYSSELNVNALLLGDSALYLCASSWGAGGIKNIQYFGAGTRLSVL.